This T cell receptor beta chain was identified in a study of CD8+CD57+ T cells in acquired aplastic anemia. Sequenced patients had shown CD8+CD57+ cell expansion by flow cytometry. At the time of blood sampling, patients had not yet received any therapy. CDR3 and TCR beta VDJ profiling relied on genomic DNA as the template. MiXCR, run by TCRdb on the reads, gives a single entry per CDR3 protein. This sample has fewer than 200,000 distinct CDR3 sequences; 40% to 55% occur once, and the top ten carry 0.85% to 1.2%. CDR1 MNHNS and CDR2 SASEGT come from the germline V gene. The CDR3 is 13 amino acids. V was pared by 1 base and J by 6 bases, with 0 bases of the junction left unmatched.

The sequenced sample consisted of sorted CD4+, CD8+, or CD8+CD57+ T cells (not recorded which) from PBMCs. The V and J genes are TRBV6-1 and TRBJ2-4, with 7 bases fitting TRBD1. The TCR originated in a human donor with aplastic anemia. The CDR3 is CASSEGQGNIQYF. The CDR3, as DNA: TGTGCCAGCAGTGAAGGACAGGGAAACATTCAGTACTTC.